The rows below give T cell receptor beta chains drawn from one sample of a study of beta chain features in type 1 diabetes. The data were produced by immunoSEQ multiplex PCR, yet TCRdb's version contains in-frame clones alone and is incomplete. The sample holds about 210,000 clones; 11% are singletons and the top ten take over 1%. Sequences were obtained from central memory CD4+ T cells from blood. These receptors all come from a man aged 18 to 29 in good health. Both conserved end residues are part of each CDR3. A D gene is named only where the DNA matches it firmly. Not all rows give a size; the values are once, few, many and, for expanded clones, a class.

NA	TRBV9	TRBJ1-1	NA	CASSVGTSARPFF	TGTGCCAGCAGCGTCGGGACCTCTGCTCGTCCTTTCTTT
NA	TRBV11-2	TRBJ2-3	NA	CASKLASPQYF	TGTGCCAGTAAACTAGCTTCGCCGCAGTATTTT
NA	TRBV30	TRBJ2-7	few	CACHRGEGRSEQYF	TGTGCCTGCCACCGGGGAGAGGGAAGGTCGGAGCAGTACTTC
NA	TRBV7-8	TRBJ2-6	NA	CASSLASSGAGANVLTF	TGTGCCAGCAGCTTAGCTTCCTCAGGGGCTGGGGCCAACGTCCTGACTTTC
TRBD2	TRBV6-6	TRBJ2-1	NA	CASGFLAGGQFF	TGTGCCAGCGGATTTTTGGCGGGAGGGCAGTTCTTC
TRBD2	TRBV30	TRBJ2-3	few	CAWSPTPTSGRIDTQYF	TGTGCCTGGAGCCCAACTCCGACTAGCGGGAGGATAGATACGCAGTATTTT
TRBD2	TRBV28	TRBJ2-7	NA	CASSSEGLAGGTGYEQYF	TGTGCCAGCAGCTCAGAGGGACTAGCGGGAGGAACGGGCTACGAGCAGTACTTC
NA	TRBV7-6	TRBJ1-1	many	CASSFRTNTEAFF	TGTGCCAGCAGCTTTAGAACGAACACTGAAGCTTTCTTT
NA	TRBV7-9	TRBJ2-1	NA	CASSLDSLVGEQFF	TGTGCCAGCAGCTTGGATTCGTTAGTGGGCGAGCAGTTCTTC
TRBD2	TRBV11-2	TRBJ2-7	few	CASSLELAGDEQYF	TGTGCCAGCAGCTTAGAACTAGCGGGAGACGAGCAGTACTTC
NA	TRBV7-7	TRBJ1-1	few	CASSLRLNTEAFF	TGTGCTAGCAGCTTACGCCTTAACACTGAAGCTTTCTTT
NA	TRBV27	TRBJ2-3	few	CASSGWEADTQYF	TGTGCCAGCAGTGGGTGGGAGGCAGATACGCAGTATTTT
NA	TRBV21-1	TRBJ2-5	few	CASSKSTPGTSGSWGQETQYF	TGTGCCAGCAGCAAATCCACCCCCGGGACTAGCGGGAGCTGGGGCCAAGAGACCCAGTACTTC
NA	TRBV29-1	TRBJ1-1	few	CSVVWQGGVNTEAFF	TGCAGCGTTGTTTGGCAGGGAGGTGTGAACACTGAAGCTTTCTTT
TRBD2	TRBV7-2	TRBJ2-1	NA	CASSILLAGAGNEQFF	TGTGCCAGCAGCATCCTACTAGCGGGAGCCGGGAATGAGCAGTTCTTC
NA	TRBV10-3	TRBJ2-1	NA	CAISDGAYNEQFF	TGTGCCATCAGCGACGGGGCCTACAATGAGCAGTTCTTC
TRBD1	TRBV2	TRBJ2-7	NA	CASSILRDRGNEQYF	TGTGCCAGCAGTATCCTCCGGGACAGGGGGAACGAGCAGTACTTC
TRBD2	TRBV28	TRBJ2-7	NA	CASSFSGSPSYEQYF	TGTGCCAGCAGTTTTAGCGGGAGCCCCTCCTACGAGCAGTACTTC
TRBD1	TRBV7-9	TRBJ2-6	few	CASSKPGQGSGANVLTF	TGTGCCAGCAGTAAACCGGGACAGGGGTCTGGGGCCAACGTCCTGACTTTC
TRBD1	TRBV11-2	TRBJ2-5	few	CASSPGTGGGETQYF	TGTGCCAGCAGCCCCGGGACAGGGGGCGGGGAGACCCAGTACTTC
NA	TRBV5-4	TRBJ2-7	few	CASSPRDTSYEQYF	TGTGCCAGCAGCCCGCGGGACACCTCCTACGAGCAGTACTTC
NA	TRBV10-3	TRBJ2-6	few	CAISAGIGANVLTF	TGTGCCATCAGTGCGGGGATCGGGGCCAACGTCCTGACTTTC
NA	TRBV18	TRBJ1-3	NA	CASSPLEARGNTIYF	TGTGCCAGCTCGCCTTTGGAGGCGAGGGGAAACACCATATATTTT
NA	TRBV5-4	TRBJ2-3	many	CASSLYVAGQGTDTQYF	TGTGCCAGCAGCTTGTACGTAGCCGGCCAGGGCACAGATACGCAGTATTTT
TRBD2	TRBV11-3	TRBJ2-1	NA	CASSLGAGVYEQFF	TGTGCCAGCAGCCTCGGCGCGGGAGTTTACGAGCAGTTCTTC
NA	TRBV28	TRBJ2-7	few	CASAAFSYEQYF	TGTGCCAGCGCGGCCTTTTCCTACGAGCAGTACTTC
NA	TRBV5-1	TRBJ2-7	many	CASSLMGATAPYEQYF	TGCGCCAGCAGCTTGATGGGTGCCACAGCTCCCTACGAGCAGTACTTC
NA	TRBV11-2	TRBJ2-1	NA	CASSPSNEQFF	TGTGCCAGCAGCCCCAGCAATGAGCAGTTCTTC
NA	TRBV29-1	TRBJ1-4	once	CSVTAPYNEKLFF	TGCAGCGTCACAGCGCCTTACAATGAAAAACTGTTTTTT
TRBD2	TRBV7-2	TRBJ2-7	few	CASSLVRLAGYGSYEQYF	TGTGCCAGCAGCTTAGTCCGGCTAGCGGGCTACGGCTCCTACGAGCAGTACTTC
NA	TRBV10-3	TRBJ2-3	NA	CAISESSGEADTQYF	TGTGCCATCAGTGAGTCGTCGGGGGAGGCAGATACGCAGTATTTT
NA	TRBV28	TRBJ2-1	medium-sized	CASSLSSYNEQFF	TGTGCCAGCAGTCTGAGCTCCTACAATGAGCAGTTCTTC
NA	TRBV5-1	TRBJ2-2	NA	CASSLLGGNTGELFF	TGCGCCAGCAGCCTGCTCGGGGGCAACACCGGGGAGCTGTTTTTT
TRBD1	TRBV19	TRBJ2-7	few	CASSWDSQTSYEQYF	TGTGCCAGCAGCTGGGACAGCCAGACCTCCTACGAGCAGTACTTC
NA	TRBV27	TRBJ2-3	NA	CASSSIRSGTDTQYF	TGTGCCAGCAGTTCCATTCGATCTGGCACAGATACGCAGTATTTT
NA	TRBV29-1	TRBJ1-1	many	CSSTWSWGTEAFF	TGCAGCTCCACTTGGAGTTGGGGCACTGAAGCTTTCTTT
NA	TRBV14	TRBJ2-3	NA	CASSQGLTDTQYF	TGTGCCAGCAGCCAAGGCCTCACAGATACGCAGTATTTT
NA	TRBV19	TRBJ1-2	NA	CASTRIGALRYGYTF	TGTGCCAGTACCAGAATAGGGGCCCTAAGATATGGCTACACCTTC
TRBD1	TRBV2	TRBJ2-1	many	CASSGQGSSYNEQFF	TGTGCCAGCAGTGGACAGGGGAGCTCCTACAATGAGCAGTTCTTC